This TCR beta chain came from a study of blood T cell repertoires in COVID-19 (dated by TCRdb to about 2020). Regarding the research as a whole: Collaborator samples came from the United States, Italy and Spain and covered acute and convalescent phases of COVID-19. Samples were obtained from the ongoing ImmuneRACE study (first 160 participants) and from roughly 1,300 subjects provided by 6 global collaborators. The sample metadata nearly always contained a de-identified subject ID, COVID-19 status, age in years and sex. The repertoires were made available in a free public database intended to serve as a resource for research on the immune response to SARS-CoV-2. The material from the prospective study consisted of cDNA or gDNA derived from T cells, B-cell-depleted T cells, or PBMCs. The dataset comprised deeply sampled blood TCRbeta repertoires from subjects exposed to, actively infected with, or recovered from COVID-19. HLA class I and class II types, where available, came from metadata supplied by the sample provider rather than from assay-based typing. Broad study findings and their caveats: How much clinical and demographic metadata was included differed by source and by participant, and the metadata was provided uncurated.

The immunoSEQ Assay, a bias-controlled multiplex PCR, was used to amplify TCRbeta CDR3 regions from genomic DNA. On the study's bioinformatics: Nucleated cell counts per sample were estimated from amplification of reference gene primers within the assay. To quantify the absolute abundance of each unique TCRbeta CDR3 rearrangement, sequence reads were collapsed and filtered. For each sample, productive Simpson clonality was calculated as the square root of Simpson's diversity index across productive rearrangements. As stored in TCRdb, this immuneACCESS dataset retains in-frame rearrangements with V and J assigned. A fraction of the clones does not appear; measured against another copy, unresolved V genes explain less than half of the discrepancy, and the remainder lacks a known reason. D and trimming were read from the DNA, whereas the V and J calls and clone size are those reported in that table. In this sample the table shows approximately 210,000 clones, 80% to 90% of which occur a single time. Approximately 19% of the sample is held by the ten biggest clonotypes.

The collaborating institutions used their own protocols to collect whole blood in K2EDTA tubes. For TCRbeta analysis, collaborators shipped samples in one of three forms: frozen whole blood, isolated PBMCs, or DNA extracted from either of those sample types. The germline V gene (reference sequence) provides CDR1 LNHDA and CDR2 SQIVND. Germline trimming: 5 bases from V, 2 bases from J; junction bases outside gene matches: 1. The cysteine opens and the phenylalanine closes a CDR3 of 13 amino acids. Left in the record is the CDR3 DNA by itself, 39 bases read in frame from the first base. Note on this clone: There is no known antigen for this receptor. Base qualities were left out, and no much larger clone turns up one base away.

The source material was peripheral blood. The chain is assembled from TRBV19 and TRBJ2-3; TRBD1 agrees with 7 junctional bases. This sequence originates from a human donor in a cohort sampled during active COVID-19. The CDR3 has the sequence CASSDRATDTQYF. The bases are TGTGCCAGTAGTGACAGGGCCACAGATACGCAGTATTTT.